This T cell receptor (beta chain) was obtained from a study of shared clonotypes between healthy human individuals. All donors were Caucasian adults living in Nashville, Tennessee. Trimming took off 9 bases at V and 5 bases at J, with 7 bases between the two ends. Germline assignment: CDR1 MNHNY and CDR2 SVGAGI (reference sequence). The CDR3 extends over 11 amino acids. The assay was immunoSEQ multiplex PCR, and TCRdb's table has in-frame clones only and misses some. The sample has over 850,000 clones; 70% to 80% are singletons. The sequenced material came from memory CD4+ T cells from PBMCs. This sample's subset: CD45RA-negative fraction. The receptor was isolated from a man younger than 30 in good health. Some clones in this sample may be carry-over from other donors' samples. The chain joins TRBV6-6 to TRBJ1-4; D gene unclear. As DNA, the CDR3 is TGTGCCAGTATGTCGAATGAAAAACTGTTTTTT. Its translation: CASMSNEKLFF.